The 4 T cell receptor beta chains below come from one sample, sequenced in a study of human CD8 memory T cell subsets. UMI-labeled 5' RACE was used to make TCR beta libraries. TCRdb re-called the 5' RACE reads and catalogs CDR3 proteins one per entry, DNA excluded. Its table records some 9,600 distinct CDR3 sequences. Specimen: CD8+ stem-like memory T cells (TSCM and TCM) sorted from PBMCs. Subset given: stem-like memory CD8 T cells (TSTEM), CCR7+ PD-1- TIGIT-. The receptor set was obtained from a human donor in good health.

This clonotype shows up as medium-sized by frequency. J is TRBJ2-1 and V is TRBV5-1; TCRdb designates TRBD2, a call that cannot be tested without DNA. The V gene's germline CDR1 is SGHRS and CDR2 YFSETQ. The CDR3 sequence is 17 residues long. The CDR3 sequence: CASSASPGLAATNEQFF. Based on the CDR3 plus reference TRBV5-1 and TRBJ2-1, the full variable domain is KAGVTQTPRYLIKTRGQQVTLSCSPISGHRSVSWYQQTPGQGLQFLFEYFSETQRNKGNFPGRFSGRQFSNSRSEMNVSTLELGDSALYLCASSASPGLAATNEQFFGPGTRLTVL.

The V gene is TRBV6-2 or TRBV6-3, the J gene TRBJ2-1. The CDR3 spans 12 residues. Germline CDR1 is MNHEY and CDR2 is SVGEGT. The CDR3 is CASIGSYNEQFF.

This chain uses TRBV5-6 with TRBJ2-7; there is no DNA to check the TCRdb D call of TRBD2. Germline values: CDR1 SGHDT, CDR2 YYEEEE. This CDR3 contains 14 residues. This chain's CDR3 is CASSFSGSSYEQYF.

This clonotype is medium-sized by frequency. The CDR3 region is CASSLAGVGYTF. The chain links TRBV7-9 to TRBJ1-2; the D call from TCRdb, TRBD1, cannot be confirmed without DNA. The CDR3 length is 12 residues. Germline CDR1 reads SEHNR; CDR2 reads FQNEAQ (reference sequence).